This TCR beta chain was profiled in a study of blood T cell repertoires in COVID-19. On the study more broadly: Donors in the United States, Italy and Spain gave samples during acute or convalescent COVID-19. Sources were T cells, B-cell-depleted T cells, or PBMCs; the material itself was cDNA or gDNA.

Authors' data handling: Reference gene primer amplification gave estimated nucleated cell counts. Measured with immunoSEQ multiplex PCR; TCRdb has only the in-frame clones, and not every one. The V and J calls and clone size were taken over from that table, and D and trimming were inferred from the DNA. Of fewer than 95,000 clones in the sample, approximately 84% were seen once. This TCR derives from a human donor in a cohort sampled during active COVID-19. Sequencing was carried out using peripheral blood.

Written as DNA, the CDR3 is TGTGCCAGCAGCCAAGATCGTCTCATTGGGACACGTTCTTACGAGCAGTACTTC. It specifies CASSQDRLIGTRSYEQYF. The rearrangement uses TRBV3-1 (or the pseudogene TRBV3-2) and TRBJ2-7, with a weak D call TRBD1 (6 bases). V was pared by 0 bases and J by 4 bases, with 22 bases between. There are 18 residues in the CDR3. The germline V gene has CDR1 LGHDT and CDR2 YNNKEL (reference sequence).